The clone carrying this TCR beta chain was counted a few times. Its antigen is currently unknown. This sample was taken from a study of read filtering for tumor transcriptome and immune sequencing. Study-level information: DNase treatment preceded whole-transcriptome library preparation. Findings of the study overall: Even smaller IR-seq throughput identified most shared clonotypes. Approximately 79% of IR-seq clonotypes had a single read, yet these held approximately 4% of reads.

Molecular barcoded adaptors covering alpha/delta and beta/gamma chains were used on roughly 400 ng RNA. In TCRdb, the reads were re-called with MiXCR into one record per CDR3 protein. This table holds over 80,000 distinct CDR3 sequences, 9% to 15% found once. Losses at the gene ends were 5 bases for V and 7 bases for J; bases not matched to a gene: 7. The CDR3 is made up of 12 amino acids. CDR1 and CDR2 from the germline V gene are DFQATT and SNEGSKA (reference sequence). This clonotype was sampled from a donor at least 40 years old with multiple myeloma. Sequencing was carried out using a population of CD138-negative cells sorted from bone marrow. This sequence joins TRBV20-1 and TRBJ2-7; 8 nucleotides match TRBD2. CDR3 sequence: CSAPSGGWEQYF. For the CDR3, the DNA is TGCAGTGCTCCAAGCGGGGGTTGGGAGCAGTACTTC.